Below, one TCR beta chain is given with its context. The CDR3 loop spans 15 amino acids. V was trimmed by 2 bases and J by 1 base, leaving 11 bases between them. CDR1 and CDR2 from the germline V gene are SGHRS and YFSETQ. The data derive from a study of blood T cell repertoires in COVID-19. Study-level background: The study drew acute and convalescent COVID-19 samples from the United States, Italy and Spain.

Produced via immunoSEQ multiplex PCR; TCRdb's table is partial and in-frame only. The repertoire holds 250,000 to 300,000 clones, with about 90% as singletons. This chain links TRBV5-1 with TRBJ2-3; D gene ambiguous. The receptor was isolated from a woman aged 55-69 years who had recovered from COVID-19. The sequenced sample was PBMCs or T cells enriched from blood (not recorded which). CDR3 nucleotide sequence: TGCGCCAGCAGCTTTGGCGGTCGGGGCACAGATACGCAGTATTTT. It yields the protein CASSFGGRGTDTQYF.